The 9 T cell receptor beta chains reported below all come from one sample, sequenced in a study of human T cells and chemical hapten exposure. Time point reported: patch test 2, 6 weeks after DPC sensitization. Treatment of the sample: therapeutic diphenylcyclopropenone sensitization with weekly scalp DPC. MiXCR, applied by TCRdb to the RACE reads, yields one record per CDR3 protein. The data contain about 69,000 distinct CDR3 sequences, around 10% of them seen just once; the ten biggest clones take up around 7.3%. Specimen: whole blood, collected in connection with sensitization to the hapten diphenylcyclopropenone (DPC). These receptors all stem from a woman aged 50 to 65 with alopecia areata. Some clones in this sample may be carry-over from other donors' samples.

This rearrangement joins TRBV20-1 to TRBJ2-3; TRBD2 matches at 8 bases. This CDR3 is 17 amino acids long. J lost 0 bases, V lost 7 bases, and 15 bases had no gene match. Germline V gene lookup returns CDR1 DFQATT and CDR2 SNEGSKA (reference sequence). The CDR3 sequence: CSVRGVEAGVSTDTQYF. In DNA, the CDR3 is TGCAGTGTAAGGGGCGTAGAAGCGGGAGTTAGCACAGATACGCAGTATTTT.

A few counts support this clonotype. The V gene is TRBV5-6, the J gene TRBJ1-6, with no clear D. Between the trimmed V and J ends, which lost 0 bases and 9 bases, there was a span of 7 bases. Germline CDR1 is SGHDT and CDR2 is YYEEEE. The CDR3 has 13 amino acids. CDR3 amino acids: CASSLAEVSPLHF. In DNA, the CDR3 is TGTGCCAGCAGCTTGGCCGAGGTTTCACCCCTCCACTTT.

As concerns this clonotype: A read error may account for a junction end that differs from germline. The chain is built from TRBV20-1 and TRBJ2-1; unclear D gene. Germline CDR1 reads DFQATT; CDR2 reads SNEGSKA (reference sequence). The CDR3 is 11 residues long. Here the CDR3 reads CSASFLNERFF. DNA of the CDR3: TGCAGTGCTAGTTTCCTCAATGAGCGGTTCTTC.

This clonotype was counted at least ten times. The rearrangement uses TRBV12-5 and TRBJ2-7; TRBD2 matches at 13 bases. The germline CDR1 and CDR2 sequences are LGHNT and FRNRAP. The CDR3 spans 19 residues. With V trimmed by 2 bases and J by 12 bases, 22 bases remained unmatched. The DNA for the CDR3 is TGTGCTAGTGGTTTGCCCGATGGAGGGGGCAAAACTAGCGGGAGGGCCTTGTACTTC. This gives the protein CASGLPDGGGKTSGRALYF.

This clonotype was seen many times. The CDR3 bases are TGCAGCGCTGAGACTAGCGGGAGTCGGGAGACCCAGTACTTC. Its translation is CSAETSGSRETQYF. The gene calls are TRBV29-1 and TRBJ2-5, with 12 bases aligning to TRBD2. The CDR3 totals 14 residues. V was clipped by 7 bases and J by 5 bases; unmatched bases: 8. CDR1 SQVTM and CDR2 ANQGSEA come from the germline V gene.

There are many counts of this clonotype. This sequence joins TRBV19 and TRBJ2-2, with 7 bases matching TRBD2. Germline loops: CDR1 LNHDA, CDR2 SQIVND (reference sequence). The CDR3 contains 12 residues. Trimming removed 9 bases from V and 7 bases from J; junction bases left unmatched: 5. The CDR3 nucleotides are TGTGCCAGCCAACGGGAGGTCGGGGAGCTGTTTTTT. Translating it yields CASQREVGELFF.

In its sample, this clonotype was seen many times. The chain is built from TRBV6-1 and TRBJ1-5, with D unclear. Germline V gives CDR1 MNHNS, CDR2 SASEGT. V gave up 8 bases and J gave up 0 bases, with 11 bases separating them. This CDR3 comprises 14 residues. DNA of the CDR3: TGTGCCAGCGCAGCAGCCTATAGCAATCAGCCCCAGCATTTT. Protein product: CASAAAYSNQPQHF.

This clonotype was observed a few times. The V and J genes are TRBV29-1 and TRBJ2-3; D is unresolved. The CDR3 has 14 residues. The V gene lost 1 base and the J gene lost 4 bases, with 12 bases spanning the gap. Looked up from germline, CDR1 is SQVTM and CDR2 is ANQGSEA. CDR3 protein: CSVEGPLRADTQYF. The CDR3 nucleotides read TGCAGCGTTGAAGGCCCCCTTCGGGCAGATACGCAGTATTTT.

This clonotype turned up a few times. CDR3 in amino acids: CASSSFSRATGELFF. CDR3 bases: TGTGCCAGCAGTTCGTTTAGCAGAGCCACCGGGGAGCTGTTTTTT. The chain carries TRBV2 and TRBJ2-2; D gene ambiguous. The CDR3 has 15 residues. Trimming took off 5 bases at V and 4 bases at J, with 14 bases between the two ends. Germline V gives CDR1 SNHLY, CDR2 FYNNEI.